This TCR beta chain was found in a study of cytomegalovirus exposure and HLA in healthy donors. Whole-study context: Inside one of the first data releases sat 85 million or so unique TCRs taken from HLA-typed donors. General study results and limits: Later work found most CMV-associated TCR beta chains apparently HLA-restricted.

This clone was observed a few times. Its antigen is not known. CDR1 and CDR2 (germline): MGHRA, YSYEKL. There are 14 residues in the CDR3. V shed 3 bases, J shed 5 bases, and the junction held 6 bases outside the gene matches. Both 60 Vbeta primers and 13 Jbeta primers went into the PCR. Per the original methods: It was a later analysis that counted 75 million to 90 million unique TCR beta chains, of which some 10 million were shared. Libraries were prepared by immunoSEQ multiplex PCR; TCRdb keeps only in-frame clonotypes and omits some of them. V and J calls and clone size follow that table, whereas D and trimming were derived from the DNA. The table records 30,000 to 40,000 clones, more than 60% of them present only once.

The TCR comes from a man in his thirties or forties in good health and CMV-seronegative. This chain connects TRBV4-1 to TRBJ2-5, with 7 bases aligning to TRBD1. Sequenced material: PBMCs. This CDR3 is CASSHRQGTETQYF. The CDR3 coding sequence is TGCGCCAGCAGCCACCGACAGGGCACGGAGACCCAGTACTTC.